A selection of T cell receptor beta chains follows, all from one sample in a study of neurological immune-mediated disorders. TCRdb reprocessed the 5' RACE reads with MiXCR, giving one entry per CDR3 protein. This sample has approximately 80,000 distinct CDR3 sequences, with about 4.3% found just once. Sequencing was done on a sample of PBMCs. The source of these receptors is a woman aged 60-75 years with multiple sclerosis. The CDR3 runs from the conserved cysteine through the conserved F or W. A D gene is named only where the DNA matches it firmly. Part of the rows lack a size; the others show once, few, many or a class for expanded clones.

V gene: TRBV20-1; D gene: TRBD1; J gene: TRBJ2-1; clone size: many; CDR3 protein: CSAPGQGYNEQFF; CDR3 DNA: TGCAGTGCTCCGGGACAGGGTTACAATGAGCAGTTCTTC
V gene: TRBV5-1; D gene: -; J gene: TRBJ2-7; clone size: many; CDR3 protein: CASSPRGGTDYEQYF; CDR3 DNA: TGCGCCAGCAGCCCACGTGGCGGGACCGACTACGAGCAGTACTTC
V gene: TRBV7-2; D gene: TRBD1; J gene: TRBJ1-6; clone size: many; CDR3 protein: CASSFRGTGGSPLHF; CDR3 DNA: TGTGCCAGCAGCTTTCGTGGGACAGGGGGTTCACCCCTCCACTTT
V gene: TRBV12-3/TRBV12-4; D gene: -; J gene: TRBJ1-2; clone size: many; CDR3 protein: CASSLVGTFGYTF; CDR3 DNA: TGTGCCAGCAGTTTAGTTGGGACTTTTGGCTACACCTTC
V gene: TRBV27; D gene: TRBD2; J gene: TRBJ2-2; clone size: many; CDR3 protein: CASTRLAGVNTGELFF; CDR3 DNA: TGTGCCAGCACACGACTAGCGGGGGTCAACACCGGGGAGCTGTTTTTT
V gene: TRBV20-1; D gene: TRBD2; J gene: TRBJ2-3; clone size: many; CDR3 protein: CSASLLAGGLSPDTQYF; CDR3 DNA: TGCAGTGCTAGCCTCCTAGCGGGGGGGCTTTCCCCAGATACGCAGTATTTT
V gene: TRBV15; D gene: TRBD2; J gene: TRBJ2-1; clone size: many; CDR3 protein: CATSIGTSGGGDEQFF; CDR3 DNA: TGTGCCACCAGCATCGGGACTAGCGGGGGCGGCGATGAGCAGTTCTTC
V gene: TRBV27; D gene: -; J gene: TRBJ2-1; clone size: many; CDR3 protein: CASSLAVGAGYNEQFF; CDR3 DNA: TGTGCCAGCAGTTTAGCAGTGGGGGCCGGCTACAATGAGCAGTTCTTC
V gene: TRBV7-6; D gene: -; J gene: TRBJ1-5; clone size: many; CDR3 protein: CASSPAGTWGQPQHF; CDR3 DNA: TGTGCCAGCAGTCCAGCCGGGACATGGGGTCAGCCCCAGCATTTT
V gene: TRBV12-3/TRBV12-4; D gene: -; J gene: TRBJ1-6; clone size: few; CDR3 protein: CASTPARNNSPLHF; CDR3 DNA: TGTGCCAGCACTCCGGCCAGAAATAATTCACCCCTCCACTTT
V gene: TRBV20-1; D gene: -; J gene: TRBJ2-7; clone size: many; CDR3 protein: CSARVGAAAYEQYF; CDR3 DNA: TGCAGTGCTAGAGTGGGCGCCGCGGCCTACGAGCAGTACTTC
V gene: TRBV20-1; D gene: -; J gene: TRBJ1-1; clone size: many; CDR3 protein: CSAPGHLNTEAFF; CDR3 DNA: TGCAGTGCTCCCGGACATCTGAACACTGAAGCTTTCTTT
V gene: TRBV7-6; D gene: TRBD2; J gene: TRBJ2-3; clone size: many; CDR3 protein: CASSLLAGPATDTQYF; CDR3 DNA: TGTGCCAGCAGCCTTCTAGCGGGGCCCGCAACAGATACGCAGTATTTT
V gene: TRBV29-1; D gene: -; J gene: TRBJ2-7; clone size: many; CDR3 protein: CSVVAQLYEQYF; CDR3 DNA: TGCAGCGTTGTAGCACAGCTCTACGAGCAGTACTTC
V gene: TRBV18; D gene: -; J gene: TRBJ1-6; clone size: many; CDR3 protein: CASSPTGSSYNSPLHF; CDR3 DNA: TGTGCCAGCTCACCCACAGGAAGCTCCTATAATTCACCCCTCCACTTT
V gene: TRBV10-1; D gene: TRBD1; J gene: TRBJ2-1; clone size: many; CDR3 protein: CASSIGQGSSRQFF; CDR3 DNA: TGCGCCAGCAGTATCGGACAGGGGTCCTCAAGGCAGTTCTTC
V gene: TRBV28; D gene: -; J gene: TRBJ1-1; clone size: many; CDR3 protein: CASSRSGWDTEAFF; CDR3 DNA: TGTGCCAGCAGCCGTTCTGGGTGGGACACTGAAGCTTTCTTT
V gene: TRBV6-1; D gene: -; J gene: TRBJ2-3; clone size: many; CDR3 protein: CASSEAWSTDTQYF; CDR3 DNA: TGTGCCAGCAGTGAAGCTTGGTCCACAGATACGCAGTATTTT
V gene: TRBV4-2; D gene: TRBD2; J gene: TRBJ2-5; clone size: many; CDR3 protein: CASSQDERAGREETQYF; CDR3 DNA: TGTGCCAGCAGCCAAGATGAGCGAGCGGGGCGGGAGGAGACCCAGTACTTC
V gene: TRBV12-3/TRBV12-4; D gene: -; J gene: TRBJ2-7; clone size: -; CDR3 protein: CASPSPYEQYF; CDR3 DNA: TGTGCCAGCCCTAGCCCCTACGAGCAGTACTTC
V gene: TRBV3-1; D gene: TRBD1; J gene: TRBJ1-4; clone size: many; CDR3 protein: CASSQVLQGNEKLFF; CDR3 DNA: TGTGCCAGCAGCCAAGTCTTACAGGGGAATGAAAAACTGTTTTTT
V gene: TRBV5-1; D gene: -; J gene: TRBJ2-3; clone size: -; CDR3 protein: CASQASTSTDTQYF; CDR3 DNA: TGCGCCAGCCAAGCCAGCACCAGCACAGATACGCAGTATTTT
V gene: TRBV5-5; D gene: TRBD1; J gene: TRBJ2-1; clone size: many; CDR3 protein: CASSPGQGGNEQFF; CDR3 DNA: TGTGCCAGCAGCCCGGGACAGGGCGGCAATGAGCAGTTCTTC
V gene: TRBV5-1; D gene: -; J gene: TRBJ2-7; clone size: many; CDR3 protein: CASSSPTGPYEQYF; CDR3 DNA: TGCGCCAGCAGCTCTCCTACAGGACCCTACGAGCAGTACTTC
V gene: TRBV6-5; D gene: -; J gene: TRBJ2-7; clone size: -; CDR3 protein: CASSDSGEGSSVQYF; CDR3 DNA: TGTGCCAGCAGTGACTCTGGGGAAGGTAGTAGTGTGCAGTACTTC
V gene: TRBV5-6; D gene: -; J gene: TRBJ2-7; clone size: many; CDR3 protein: CASSLDTTYEQYF; CDR3 DNA: TGTGCCAGCAGCTTGGACACCACCTACGAGCAGTACTTC
V gene: TRBV20-1; D gene: -; J gene: TRBJ2-3; clone size: many; CDR3 protein: CSARGLQITQYF; CDR3 DNA: TGCAGTGCCCGCGGACTTCAGATAACGCAGTATTTT
V gene: TRBV3-1; D gene: TRBD2; J gene: TRBJ2-3; clone size: many; CDR3 protein: CASSPLAGRGTDTQYF; CDR3 DNA: TGTGCCAGCAGCCCATTAGCGGGGAGAGGCACAGATACGCAGTATTTT
V gene: TRBV24-1; D gene: -; J gene: TRBJ2-3; clone size: many; CDR3 protein: CATSDSFTDTQYF; CDR3 DNA: TGTGCCACCAGTGATTCCTTCACAGATACGCAGTATTTT
V gene: TRBV20-1; D gene: -; J gene: TRBJ2-7; clone size: many; CDR3 protein: CSASRQASYEQYF; CDR3 DNA: TGCAGTGCTAGTCGGCAGGCCAGCTACGAGCAGTACTTC
V gene: TRBV15; D gene: TRBD1; J gene: TRBJ2-7; clone size: many; CDR3 protein: CATTQGLSYEQYF; CDR3 DNA: TGTGCCACCACACAGGGGTTATCATACGAGCAGTACTTC
V gene: TRBV12-3/TRBV12-4; D gene: -; J gene: TRBJ2-4; clone size: -; CDR3 protein: CASSFLGPLAKNIQYF; CDR3 DNA: TGTGCCAGCAGTTTCCTAGGACCGTTAGCCAAAAACATTCAGTACTTC
V gene: TRBV10-3; D gene: -; J gene: TRBJ1-6; clone size: many; CDR3 protein: CAISEGELNSPLHF; CDR3 DNA: TGTGCCATCAGTGAGGGGGAGCTTAATTCACCCCTCCACTTT
V gene: TRBV28; D gene: -; J gene: TRBJ2-6; clone size: many; CDR3 protein: CASSSQSSGANVLTF; CDR3 DNA: TGTGCCAGCAGTTCACAATCCTCTGGGGCCAACGTCCTGACTTTC
V gene: TRBV5-1; D gene: -; J gene: TRBJ1-3; clone size: many; CDR3 protein: CASSLGGSTSSGNTIYF; CDR3 DNA: TGCGCCAGCAGCTTGGGGGGGAGTACCTCCTCTGGAAACACCATATATTTT
V gene: TRBV7-8; D gene: -; J gene: TRBJ1-4; clone size: many; CDR3 protein: CASSFDRTLEKLFF; CDR3 DNA: TGTGCCAGCAGCTTCGACCGAACATTGGAAAAACTGTTTTTT
V gene: TRBV12-3/TRBV12-4; D gene: TRBD1; J gene: TRBJ2-7; clone size: many; CDR3 protein: CASSRTGGIDEQYF; CDR3 DNA: TGTGCCAGCAGTCGGACAGGGGGCATCGACGAGCAGTACTTC
V gene: TRBV5-1; D gene: TRBD1; J gene: TRBJ1-2; clone size: many; CDR3 protein: CASSLRGGGNYGYTF; CDR3 DNA: TGCGCCAGCAGCTTGAGAGGGGGCGGCAACTATGGCTACACCTTC
V gene: TRBV4-2; D gene: -; J gene: TRBJ1-3; clone size: many; CDR3 protein: CASSLRPNSGNTIYF; CDR3 DNA: TGTGCCAGCAGCCTCCGGCCAAACTCTGGAAACACCATATATTTT
V gene: TRBV5-6; D gene: -; J gene: TRBJ1-1; clone size: many; CDR3 protein: CASSLWTVSNTEAFF; CDR3 DNA: TGTGCCAGCAGCCTATGGACAGTTTCTAACACTGAAGCTTTCTTT
V gene: TRBV7-2; D gene: TRBD1; J gene: TRBJ2-1; clone size: medium-sized; CDR3 protein: CASSLATGQYNEQFF; CDR3 DNA: TGTGCCAGCAGCTTAGCGACGGGACAGTACAATGAGCAGTTCTTC
V gene: TRBV12-3/TRBV12-4; D gene: -; J gene: TRBJ2-5; clone size: many; CDR3 protein: CASSEFETQYF; CDR3 DNA: TGTGCCAGCAGTGAATTCGAGACCCAGTACTTC
V gene: TRBV20-1; D gene: TRBD1; J gene: TRBJ2-3; clone size: many; CDR3 protein: CSGRDRSSTDTQYF; CDR3 DNA: TGCAGTGGAAGGGACAGGTCTAGCACAGATACGCAGTATTTT
V gene: TRBV5-5; D gene: TRBD1; J gene: TRBJ1-5; clone size: many; CDR3 protein: CASSSTTGTGVGQPQHF; CDR3 DNA: TGTGCCAGCAGCTCGACTACCGGGACAGGGGTTGGGCAGCCCCAGCATTTT
V gene: TRBV6-5; D gene: -; J gene: TRBJ1-2; clone size: many; CDR3 protein: CASSYLAANYGYTF; CDR3 DNA: TGTGCCAGCAGTTATCTCGCAGCTAACTATGGCTACACCTTC
V gene: TRBV28; D gene: TRBD1; J gene: TRBJ1-3; clone size: many; CDR3 protein: CASSLSGTQGAAGNTIYF; CDR3 DNA: TGTGCCAGCAGTTTATCCGGGACACAGGGGGCTGCTGGAAACACCATATATTTT
V gene: TRBV28; D gene: TRBD1; J gene: TRBJ1-2; clone size: many; CDR3 protein: CASSPRGQTYGYTF; CDR3 DNA: TGTGCCAGCAGTCCAAGGGGACAGACCTATGGCTACACCTTC
V gene: TRBV18; D gene: -; J gene: TRBJ2-5; clone size: few; CDR3 protein: CASSPVWGLETQYF; CDR3 DNA: TGTGCCAGCTCACCAGTCTGGGGACTAGAGACCCAGTACTTC
V gene: TRBV9; D gene: -; J gene: TRBJ1-6; clone size: many; CDR3 protein: CASSVGRGSPLHF; CDR3 DNA: TGTGCCAGCAGCGTAGGACGGGGTTCACCCCTCCACTTT
V gene: TRBV6-5; D gene: TRBD2; J gene: TRBJ2-1; clone size: many; CDR3 protein: CASRLIAGDSVNEQFF; CDR3 DNA: TGTGCCAGCAGACTGATAGCGGGGGATTCGGTCAATGAGCAGTTCTTC
V gene: TRBV5-1; D gene: TRBD2; J gene: TRBJ2-3; clone size: many; CDR3 protein: CASSATSGGTDTQYF; CDR3 DNA: TGCGCCAGCAGCGCCACTAGCGGGGGCACAGATACGCAGTATTTT
V gene: TRBV4-1; D gene: -; J gene: TRBJ2-7; clone size: many; CDR3 protein: CASSQESPSLGQGYEQYF; CDR3 DNA: TGCGCCAGCAGCCAAGAATCCCCCTCTTTAGGGCAGGGATACGAGCAGTACTTC
V gene: TRBV3-1; D gene: TRBD2; J gene: TRBJ2-5; clone size: many; CDR3 protein: CASSQETSGGQETQYF; CDR3 DNA: TGTGCCAGCAGCCAAGAGACTAGCGGGGGCCAAGAGACCCAGTACTTC
V gene: TRBV5-1; D gene: TRBD2; J gene: TRBJ2-7; clone size: many; CDR3 protein: CASSLNSGTSEQYF; CDR3 DNA: TGCGCCAGCAGCTTAAATTCCGGGACTAGCGAGCAGTACTTC
V gene: TRBV5-1; D gene: -; J gene: TRBJ2-3; clone size: many; CDR3 protein: CASWTGQDTQYF; CDR3 DNA: TGCGCCAGTTGGACGGGTCAGGATACGCAGTATTTT
V gene: TRBV5-1; D gene: TRBD2; J gene: TRBJ2-3; clone size: many; CDR3 protein: CASSPGTSGGYTQYF; CDR3 DNA: TGCGCCAGCAGCCCAGGGACTAGCGGGGGTTATACGCAGTATTTT
V gene: TRBV20-1; D gene: TRBD2; J gene: TRBJ2-7; clone size: many; CDR3 protein: CSASSGGVNEQYF; CDR3 DNA: TGCAGTGCTTCTAGCGGGGGGGTCAACGAGCAGTACTTC